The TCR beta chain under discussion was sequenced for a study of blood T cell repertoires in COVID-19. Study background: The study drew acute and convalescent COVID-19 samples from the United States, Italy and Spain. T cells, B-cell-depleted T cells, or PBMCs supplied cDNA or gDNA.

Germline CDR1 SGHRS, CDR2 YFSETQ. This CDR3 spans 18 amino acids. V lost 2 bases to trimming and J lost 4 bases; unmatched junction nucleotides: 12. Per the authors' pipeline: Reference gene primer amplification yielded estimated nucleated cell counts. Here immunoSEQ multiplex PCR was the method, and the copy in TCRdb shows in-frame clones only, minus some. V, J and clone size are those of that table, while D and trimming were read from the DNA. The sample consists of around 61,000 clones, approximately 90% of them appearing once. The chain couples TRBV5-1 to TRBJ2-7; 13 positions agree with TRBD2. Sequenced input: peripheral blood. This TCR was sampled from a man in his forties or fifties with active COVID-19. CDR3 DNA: TGCGCCAGCAGCTTTTCCACTAGCGGGAGGGCTGGCCTATACGAGCAGTACTTC. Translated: CASSFSTSGRAGLYEQYF.